This T cell receptor beta chain appears in the sequencing data of a study of shared clonotypes between healthy human individuals. Whole-study findings and limits: The represented genetic and exposure-history diversity was limited by the small number of donors. Generally, naive subsets (rather than memory subsets) showed larger estimated richness.

With respect to this clone: Its specificity is unknown.

When replicate PCRs were run on sorted subsets, they used 200 to 250 ng DNA, some 33,000 T cell genomes. Assay: immunoSEQ multiplex PCR; the TCRdb copy retains only in-frame clones and omits some. The sample includes more than 900,000 clones, around 78% of them seen just once. CDR1 SQVTM and CDR2 ANQGSEA come from the germline V gene. With V trimmed by 6 bases and J by 4 bases, 5 bases remained unmatched. The CDR3 sequence is 13 residues long. Subsets obtained from CD4+ cells comprised CD45RA+ naive and CD45RA-negative memory cells. V gene TRBV29-1 combines with J gene TRBJ2-7; TRBD1 aligns across 11 bases. Sequencing was performed on memory CD4+ T cells from PBMCs. Subset specified: CD45RA-negative fraction. The receptor comes from a man aged 18 to 35 in good health. Some clones in this sample may be carry-over from other donors' samples. The CDR3 sequence: CSVPGQGGYEQYF. For the CDR3, the DNA is TGCAGCGTGCCGGGACAGGGGGGTTACGAGCAGTACTTC.